Reported below is one T cell receptor (beta chain). These data originate in a study of blood T cell repertoires in COVID-19. Study summary: There were acute and convalescent COVID-19 samples, and they came from the United States, Italy and Spain. Sources were T cells, B-cell-depleted T cells, or PBMCs; the material itself was cDNA or gDNA.

Original processing notes: Reference gene primer amplification gave estimated nucleated cell counts. Measured with immunoSEQ multiplex PCR; TCRdb has only the in-frame clones, and not every one. D and trimming come from the DNA, and the V and J calls and clone size come from that table. The data show around 430,000 clones, around 88% seen once. Trimming left V 3 bases short and J 5 bases short, with 17 bases between. The CDR3 spans 15 residues. CDR1 and CDR2 (germline): SQVTM, ANQGSEA. A Seattle source enrolled patients during active infection and followed them longitudinally. The receptor was isolated from a woman aged 50 to 60 with COVID-19, enrolled during active disease. The sequencing input was peripheral blood. The chain carries TRBV29-1 and TRBJ2-1; D is possibly TRBD1 (6 bases). Here the CDR3 reads CSVDPGAIGDNEQFF. In DNA, the CDR3 is TGCAGCGTTGATCCAGGGGCGATCGGGGACAATGAGCAGTTCTTC.